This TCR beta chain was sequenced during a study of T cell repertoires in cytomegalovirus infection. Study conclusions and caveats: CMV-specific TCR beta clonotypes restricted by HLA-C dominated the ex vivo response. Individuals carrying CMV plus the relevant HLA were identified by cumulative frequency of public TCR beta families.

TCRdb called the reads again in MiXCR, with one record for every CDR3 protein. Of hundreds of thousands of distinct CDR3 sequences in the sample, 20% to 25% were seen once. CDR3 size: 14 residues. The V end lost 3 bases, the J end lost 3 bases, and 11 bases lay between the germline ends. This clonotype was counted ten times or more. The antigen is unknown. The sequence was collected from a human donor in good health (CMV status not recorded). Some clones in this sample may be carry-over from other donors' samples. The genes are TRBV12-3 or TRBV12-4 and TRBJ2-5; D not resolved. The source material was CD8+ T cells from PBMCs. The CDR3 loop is CASSFIPQEETQYF. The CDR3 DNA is TGTGCCAGCAGTTTCATTCCGCAGGAAGAGACCCAGTACTTC.